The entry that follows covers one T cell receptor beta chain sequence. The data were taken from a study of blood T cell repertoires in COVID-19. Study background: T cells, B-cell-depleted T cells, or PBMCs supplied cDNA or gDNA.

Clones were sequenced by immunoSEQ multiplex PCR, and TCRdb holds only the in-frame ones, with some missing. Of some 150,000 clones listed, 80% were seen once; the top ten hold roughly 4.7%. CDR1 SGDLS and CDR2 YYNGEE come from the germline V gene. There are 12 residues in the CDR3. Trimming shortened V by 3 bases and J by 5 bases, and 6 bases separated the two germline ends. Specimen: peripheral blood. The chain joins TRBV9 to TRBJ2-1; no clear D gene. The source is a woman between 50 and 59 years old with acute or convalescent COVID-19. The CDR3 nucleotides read TGTGCCAGCAGCGCTGCGAACAATGAGCAGTTCTTC. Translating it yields CASSAANNEQFF.